This TCR beta chain is from a study of blood T cell repertoires in COVID-19. Study as a whole: COVID-19 samples, acute and convalescent, were from the United States, Italy and Spain. PBMCs, B-cell-depleted T cells, or T cells provided the cDNA or gDNA that made up the material.

The CDR3 sequence is 14 residues long. The germline V and J ends were trimmed by 5 bases and 1 base, with 11 bases remaining between them. Germline-derived CDR1 and CDR2 are LNHDA and SQIVND (reference sequence). Source study methods: Estimates of nucleated cell counts were drawn from the amplification of reference gene primers. Method: immunoSEQ multiplex PCR; TCRdb's copy keeps in-frame clones and lacks some. From that table come the V and J calls and clone size; the DNA was used to work out D and trimming. The sample has some 200,000 clones, 85% to 90% seen once. This chain links TRBV19 with TRBJ1-1; D unresolved. The sequenced sample consisted of peripheral blood. The sequence derives from a man in his forties or fifties with active or convalescent COVID-19. Written as DNA, the CDR3 is TGTGCCAGTAGTTCTTTGTCCAGGAACACTGAAGCTTTCTTT. Translated, it gives CASSSLSRNTEAFF. Based on the CDR3 plus reference TRBV19 and TRBJ1-1, the full variable domain is DGGITQSPKYLFRKEGQNVTLSCEQNLNHDAMYWYRQDPGQGLRLIYYSQIVNDFQKGDIAEGYSVSREKKESFPLTVTSAQKNPTAFYLCASSSLSRNTEAFFGQGTRLTVV.